The 32 T cell receptor beta chains in this list originate from one sample, sequenced in a study of cytomegalovirus exposure and HLA in healthy donors. PCR used 60 Vbeta primers and 13 Jbeta primers. TCRdb keeps only in-frame clones here, not all; method: immunoSEQ multiplex PCR. The sample has around 250,000 clones; approximately 82% are singletons. The sample was PBMCs. These receptors came from an older woman in good health and CMV-seropositive.

This clone was seen a handful of times. V gene TRBV6-5 combines with J gene TRBJ2-1, with D unclear. V lost 0 bases and J 3 bases, leaving 9 bases between the germline ends. The CDR3 runs to 15 residues. CDR1 is MNHEY, CDR2 SVGAGI, per germline. In DNA form, the CDR3 reads TGTGCCAGCAGTTACTCGGGCTCTGTCTACAATGAGCAGTTCTTC. Its protein product is CASSYSGSVYNEQFF.

The chain combines TRBV27 with TRBJ2-1; 7 bases line up with TRBD2. This CDR3 contains 15 residues. Germline CDR1 is MNHEY and CDR2 is SMNVEV (reference sequence). The trim removed 3 bases at V and 6 bases at J, leaving 8 bases unmatched. CDR3 DNA sequence: TGTGCCAGCAGTTTTCCAGGGACTATTCGCAATGAGCAGTTCTTC. Its protein is CASSFPGTIRNEQFF.

The chain couples TRBV18 to TRBJ1-1; unclear D gene. This CDR3 has 13 residues. The V gene's germline CDR1 is KGHSH and CDR2 LQKENI. Trimming left V 3 bases short and J 8 bases short, with 13 bases between. The CDR3 reads CASSPGVGAEAFF. The CDR3 bases are TGTGCCAGCTCACCTGGGGTGGGAGCCGAAGCTTTCTTT.

This chain uses TRBV4-1 with TRBJ1-1; D may be TRBD1 (5 bases). Germline V gene sequence: CDR1 MGHRA, CDR2 YSYEKL. This CDR3 contains 13 residues. The ends were cut back, 0 bases at V and 11 bases at J, with 13 bases in the middle. The DNA for the CDR3 is TGCGCCAGCAGCCAAGATTTGGGGGGGGAGGCTTTCTTT. Translating it yields CASSQDLGGEAFF.

The chain uses TRBV4-1 and TRBJ2-7, with TRBD1 matching 7 bases. Germline values: CDR1 MGHRA, CDR2 YSYEKL. Unmatched junction bases numbered 9, after V lost 0 bases and J lost 4 bases. The CDR3 is 16 amino acids. The chain's CDR3 is CASSQEWGRGFYEQYF. The CDR3 nucleotides are TGCGCCAGCAGCCAAGAATGGGGCAGGGGGTTTTACGAGCAGTACTTC.

In nucleotides, the CDR3 is TGTGCCAGCAGTAGGGACAGAAGACAAGAGACCCAGTACTTC. This translates into CASSRDRRQETQYF. The J gene is TRBJ2-5, the V gene TRBV2; 7 positions match TRBD1. J lost 2 bases, V lost 5 bases, and 5 bases had no gene match. The germline CDR1 and CDR2 sequences are SNHLY and FYNNEI. CDR3 length: 14 amino acids. The full variable domain, its missing parts supplied by reference TRBV2 and TRBJ2-5, is EPEVTQTPSHQVTQMGQEVILRCVPISNHLYFYWYRQILGQKVEFLVSFYNNEISEKSEIFDDQFSVERPDGSNFTLKIRSTKLEDSAMYFCASSRDRRQETQYFGPGTRLLVL.

This sequence joins TRBV10-3 and TRBJ1-4; no clear D. This CDR3 comprises 13 residues. V was clipped by 8 bases and J by 2 bases, with 9 bases between them. Per the germline V gene, CDR1 is ENHRY and CDR2 is SYGVKD. The CDR3 region has the DNA TGTGCCATCGGAGGAGCCACTAATGAAAAACTGTTTTTT. The encoded protein is CAIGGATNEKLFF.

The rearrangement links TRBV15 to TRBJ2-3; TRBD2 matches at 11 bases. The germline V gene has CDR1 LNHNV and CDR2 YYDKDF (reference sequence). Germline trimming cut 0 bases from V and 2 bases from J; bases unmatched to any gene: 16. The CDR3 spans 21 residues. CDR3 residues: CATSRDPRTAGLADFTDTQYF. CDR3 bases: TGTGCCACCAGCAGAGATCCCCGGACCGCGGGACTAGCGGATTTCACAGATACGCAGTATTTT.

This sequence joins TRBV5-1 and TRBJ2-3, with D perhaps matching TRBD1 (6 bases). The V end lost 5 bases, the J end lost 0 bases, and 16 bases lay between the germline ends. From germline, CDR1 is SGHRS and CDR2 YFSETQ. This CDR3 contains 16 residues. CDR3 protein: CASRPPTGDSTDTQYF. In nucleotides, the CDR3 is TGCGCCAGCAGACCACCGACAGGAGATAGCACAGATACGCAGTATTTT. The full variable domain, completed using reference TRBV5-1 and TRBJ2-3, is KAGVTQTPRYLIKTRGQQVTLSCSPISGHRSVSWYQQTPGQGLQFLFEYFSETQRNKGNFPGRFSGRQFSNSRSEMNVSTLELGDSALYLCASRPPTGDSTDTQYFGPGTRLTVL.

The chain links TRBV2 to TRBJ2-7, with unresolved D. The CDR3 is made up of 14 amino acids. Germline V gene lookup returns CDR1 SNHLY and CDR2 FYNNEI. Trimming removed 6 bases at V and 3 bases at J, with 15 bases between. CDR3 in DNA: TGTGCCAGCAGATCAAACAGAGCCATCTACGAGCAGTACTTC. Encoded protein: CASRSNRAIYEQYF.

This clone was counted a single time. The rearrangement uses TRBV11-3 and TRBJ1-1; D not resolved. The CDR3 covers 13 residues. The ends were cut back, 5 bases at V and 1 base at J, with 8 bases in the middle. The germline CDR1 and CDR2 sequences are SGHNT and YENEEA. CDR3 bases: TGTGCCAGCAGCCACTACAAGAACACTGAAGCTTTCTTT. Its protein is CASSHYKNTEAFF.

The chain is built from TRBV27 and TRBJ1-1, with TRBD1 identical over 7 bases. Trimming at V came to 5 bases and at J to 5 bases, leaving 8 bases not matched to a gene. Germline CDR1 is MNHEY and CDR2 is SMNVEV (reference sequence). The CDR3 contains 14 residues. The CDR3 sequence: CASSNRQGRTEAFF. Written as DNA, the CDR3 is TGTGCCAGCAGTAACCGACAGGGACGGACTGAAGCTTTCTTT.

This clone was recorded once. V is TRBV29-1 and J is TRBJ1-1; D might be TRBD1 (6 bases). CDR1 SQVTM and CDR2 ANQGSEA come from the germline V gene. V lost 6 bases, J lost 0 bases, and 14 bases lay in between. This CDR3 has 14 residues. The CDR3 loop is CSVKEGGMNTEAFF. DNA of the CDR3: TGCAGCGTGAAAGAAGGGGGTATGAACACTGAAGCTTTCTTT. Drawing the rest from reference TRBV29-1 and TRBJ1-1, the complete variable domain is SAVISQKPSRDICQRGTSLTIQCQVDSQVTMMFWYRQQPGQSLTLIATANQGSEATYESGFVIDKFPISRPNLTFSTLTVSNMSPEDSSIYLCSVKEGGMNTEAFFGQGTRLTVV.

V is TRBV7-9 and J is TRBJ2-3; D gene ambiguous. CDR1 is SEHNR, CDR2 FQNEAQ, per germline (reference sequence). This CDR3 is built from 14 residues. Deletions cut 5 bases from V and 4 bases from J, with 13 bases between. DNA of the CDR3: TGTGCCAGCAGCCTCGCAACTTCGGCAGATACGCAGTATTTT. Its translation: CASSLATSADTQYF.

The chain uses TRBV5-4 and TRBJ2-3; 11 nucleotides line up with TRBD2. The V and J ends lost 1 base and 2 bases, in that order; junction bases with no gene match: 3. The CDR3 sequence is 16 residues long. CDR1 and CDR2 from the germline V gene are SGHNT and YYREEE (reference sequence). This chain's CDR3 is CASSLLLAGATDTQYF. Written as DNA, the CDR3 is TGTGCCAGCAGCTTGTTACTAGCGGGGGCCACAGATACGCAGTATTTT. The whole variable domain, remainder taken from reference TRBV5-4 and TRBJ2-3, is ETGVTQSPTHLIKTRGQQVTLRCSSQSGHNTVSWYQQALGQGPQFIFQYYREEENGRGNFPPRFSGLQFPNYSSELNVNALELDDSALYLCASSLLLAGATDTQYFGPGTRLTVL.

The genes are TRBV9 and TRBJ1-4, with TRBD1 as a possible D gene (5 bases). CDR3 length: 15 residues. CDR1 and CDR2 (germline): SGDLS, YYNGEE. Trimming took off 0 bases at V and 5 bases at J, with 11 bases between the two ends. CDR3 residues: CASSVEAGRNEKLFF. The CDR3 region has the DNA TGTGCCAGCAGCGTAGAGGCAGGGCGGAATGAAAAACTGTTTTTT.

This clone was picked up one time. The chain uses TRBV9 and TRBJ2-1; 7 bases map to TRBD1. J was trimmed by 0 bases and V by 3 bases; bases with no gene match: 6. Germline-derived CDR1 and CDR2 are SGDLS and YYNGEE. This CDR3 contains 16 residues. The CDR3 reads CASSASGQSSYNEQFF. CDR3 bases: TGTGCCAGCAGCGCCTCGGGACAGAGCTCCTACAATGAGCAGTTCTTC.

This rearrangement joins TRBV7-9 to TRBJ1-4; TRBD1 matches at 8 bases. Losses at the gene ends were 4 bases for V and 4 bases for J; bases not matched to a gene: 5. Germline lookup yields CDR1 SEHNR and CDR2 FQNEAQ (reference sequence). The CDR3 runs 15 residues. The CDR3 spells CASSWTGSRNEKLFF. The CDR3 coding sequence is TGTGCCAGCAGCTGGACAGGGTCGCGTAATGAAAAACTGTTTTTT.

This chain uses TRBV7-9 with TRBJ2-2; 10 bases agree with TRBD1. The ends lost 4 bases at V and 5 bases at J; junction bases unmatched: 4. This CDR3 contains 15 residues. Germline loops: CDR1 SEHNR, CDR2 FQNEAQ (reference sequence). CDR3: CASSYRQGATGELFF. The CDR3 bases are TGTGCCAGCAGCTACCGACAGGGGGCAACCGGGGAGCTGTTTTTT.

The V and J genes are TRBV19 and TRBJ1-4; D might be TRBD1 (5 bases). The CDR3 spans 15 residues. V was shortened by 3 bases and J by 4 bases, with 12 bases between the two germline ends. The germline V gene encodes CDR1 LNHDA and CDR2 SQIVND (reference sequence). The CDR3 region is CASSMLTALNEKLFF. The CDR3 DNA is TGTGCCAGTAGTATGTTGACAGCTCTTAATGAAAAACTGTTTTTT.

The V and J genes are TRBV5-1 and TRBJ2-7; 11 bases match TRBD2. The CDR3 contains 15 residues. J lost 5 bases, V lost 0 bases, and 4 bases had no gene match. Germline CDR1 SGHRS, CDR2 YFSETQ. CDR3 in amino acids: CASSLALAGGNEQYF. The CDR3 region has the DNA TGCGCCAGCAGCTTGGCCTTAGCGGGAGGGAACGAGCAGTACTTC.

This clone is categorized as hyperexpanded. This chain joins TRBV4-1 and TRBJ2-2; TRBD2 aligns across 11 bases. With 1 base clipped from V and 4 bases from J, the junction kept 8 bases outside the gene matches. The CDR3 contains 18 residues. Per the germline V gene, CDR1 is MGHRA and CDR2 is YSYEKL. The chain's CDR3 is CASSQGLAGPVSTGELFF. The CDR3 coding sequence is TGCGCCAGCAGCCAAGGACTAGCGGGACCAGTAAGCACCGGGGAGCTGTTTTTT.

The CDR3 spells CASTISTGGARAEAFF. The CDR3 nucleotides are TGTGCCAGTACCATTTCTACAGGAGGGGCTAGGGCTGAAGCTTTCTTT. V usage is TRBV19 and J usage is TRBJ1-1, with a tentative D call TRBD1 (5 bases). Germline CDR1 LNHDA, CDR2 SQIVND (reference sequence). The germline V and J ends were trimmed by 7 bases and 6 bases, with 24 bases remaining between them. There are 16 residues in the CDR3.

This clone was seen a single time. The chain couples TRBV27 to TRBJ2-2; D perhaps matches TRBD2 (6 bases). Germline values: CDR1 MNHEY, CDR2 SMNVEV (reference sequence). Trimming pared 7 bases from V and 3 bases from J, leaving 15 bases between. This CDR3 is built from 15 residues. CDR3 region: CASNLGGVDTGELFF. In DNA, the CDR3 is TGTGCCAGCAACCTTGGAGGGGTGGACACCGGGGAGCTGTTTTTT.

The genes are TRBV7-9 and TRBJ1-1, with TRBD1 matching 9 bases. V shed 5 bases, J shed 3 bases, and the junction held 4 bases outside the gene matches. Per the germline V gene, CDR1 is SEHNR and CDR2 is FQNEAQ (reference sequence). The CDR3 length is 14 residues. CDR3 region: CASSLRTGDTEAFF. The CDR3 DNA sequence: TGTGCCAGCAGCCTAAGGACAGGGGACACTGAAGCTTTCTTT. Complete variable domain (other parts from reference TRBV7-9 and TRBJ1-1): DTGVSQNPRHKITKRGQNVTFRCDPISEHNRLYWYRQTLGQGPEFLTYFQNEAQLEKSRLLSDRFSAERPKGSFSTLEIQRTEQGDSAMYLCASSLRTGDTEAFFGQGTRLTVV.

The J gene is TRBJ1-2, the V gene TRBV6-5; tentatively, D is TRBD1 (6 bases). Germline values: CDR1 MNHEY, CDR2 SVGAGI. Trimming took 5 bases from V and 1 from J, leaving 11 bases between them. This CDR3 comprises 14 residues. CDR3 sequence (DNA): TGTGCCAGCAGTCACGACAGGAGTAACTATGGCTACACCTTC. Translation gives CASSHDRSNYGYTF.

The chain couples TRBV11-2 to TRBJ2-1; D may be TRBD2 (5 bases). Trimming cost V 3 bases and J 0 bases, with 12 bases left between them. The CDR3 is 16 residues long. The germline gives CDR1 SGHAT, CDR2 FQNNGV. CDR3 DNA sequence: TGTGCCAGCAGCTTTGGCCTTGGGAGCTCCTACAATGAGCAGTTCTTC. It yields the protein CASSFGLGSSYNEQFF.

V and J are TRBV11-2 and TRBJ2-7; TRBD1 might be the D (6 bases). There are 13 residues in the CDR3. V lost 4 bases and J lost 5, with 12 bases in between. Germline assignment: CDR1 SGHAT and CDR2 FQNNGV. CDR3 nucleotides: TGTGCCAGCAGCTCCGACAGGAGGCACGAGCAGTACTTC. This encodes CASSSDRRHEQYF.

In this sample, this clone turned up a few times. This rearrangement joins TRBV30 to TRBJ2-1; tentative D call: TRBD2 (5 bases). V dropped 0 bases and J dropped 0 bases, with 9 bases sitting between them. Germline CDR1 and CDR2: GTSNPN and SVGIG (reference sequence). The CDR3 covers 15 residues. In nucleotides, the CDR3 is TGTGCCTGGAGTGTACGTGGGAGCTCCTACAATGAGCAGTTCTTC. It encodes CAWSVRGSSYNEQFF.

The chain recombines TRBV7-2 with TRBJ2-4; TRBD1 matches 11 bases. The germline V gene has CDR1 SGHTA and CDR2 FQGNSA. The CDR3 extends over 15 amino acids. J gave up 9 bases and V 3 bases, and 7 bases lay outside the gene matches. The CDR3 protein is CASSLFAGQGGIQYF. CDR3 nucleotide sequence: TGTGCCAGCAGCTTGTTTGCGGGACAGGGGGGCATTCAGTACTTC.

This clone was seen a few times. V and J are TRBV5-1 and TRBJ2-1; 12 bases align to TRBD2. Germline V gene data show CDR1 as SGHRS and CDR2 as YFSETQ. The V segment lost 4 bases and the J segment 6 bases; nucleotides outside the gene matches: 17. The CDR3 runs 19 residues. The CDR3 DNA reads TGCGCCAGCAGCGTGGAGGCTAGCGGGAGGGCCCTAGGTAGCAATGAGCAGTTCTTC. Amino acid sequence: CASSVEASGRALGSNEQFF.

The chain links TRBV4-2 to TRBJ2-3, with 13 positions matching TRBD2. Per the germline V gene, CDR1 is LGHNA and CDR2 is YNFKEQ. This CDR3 spans 18 amino acids. The ends lost 1 base at V and 1 base at J; junction bases unmatched: 5. The CDR3, as DNA: TGTGCCAGCAGCCAAGGCGGGACTAGCGGGACCCGCACAGATACGCAGTATTTT. Protein: CASSQGGTSGTRTDTQYF.